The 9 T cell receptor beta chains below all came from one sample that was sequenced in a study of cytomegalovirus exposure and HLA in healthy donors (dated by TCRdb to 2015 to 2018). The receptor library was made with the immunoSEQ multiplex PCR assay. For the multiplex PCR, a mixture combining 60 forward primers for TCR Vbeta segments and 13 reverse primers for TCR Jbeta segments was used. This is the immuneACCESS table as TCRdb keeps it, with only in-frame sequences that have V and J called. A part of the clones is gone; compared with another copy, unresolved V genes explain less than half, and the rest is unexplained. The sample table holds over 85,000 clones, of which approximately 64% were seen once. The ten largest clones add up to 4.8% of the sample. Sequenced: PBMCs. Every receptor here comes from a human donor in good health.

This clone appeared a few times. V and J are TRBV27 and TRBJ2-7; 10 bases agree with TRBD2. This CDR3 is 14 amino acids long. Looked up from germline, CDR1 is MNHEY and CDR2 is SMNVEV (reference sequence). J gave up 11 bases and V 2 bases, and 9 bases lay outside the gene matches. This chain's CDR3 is CASSLGLAGAREYF. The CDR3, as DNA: TGTGCCAGCAGTTTAGGGCTAGCGGGAGCCAGGGAGTACTTC.

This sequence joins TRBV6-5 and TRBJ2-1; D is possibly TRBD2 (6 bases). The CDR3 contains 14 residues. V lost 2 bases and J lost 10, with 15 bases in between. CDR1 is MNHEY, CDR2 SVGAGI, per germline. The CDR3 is CASSYRIGGAEQFF. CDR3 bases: TGTGCCAGCAGTTACCGCATCGGGGGTGCAGAGCAGTTCTTC.

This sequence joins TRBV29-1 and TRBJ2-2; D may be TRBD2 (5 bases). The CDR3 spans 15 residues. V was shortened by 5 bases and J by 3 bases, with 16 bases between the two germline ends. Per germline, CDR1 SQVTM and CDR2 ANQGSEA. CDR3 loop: CSVQGPGVDTGELFF. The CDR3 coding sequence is TGCAGCGTTCAAGGGCCCGGGGTGGACACCGGGGAGCTGTTTTTT.

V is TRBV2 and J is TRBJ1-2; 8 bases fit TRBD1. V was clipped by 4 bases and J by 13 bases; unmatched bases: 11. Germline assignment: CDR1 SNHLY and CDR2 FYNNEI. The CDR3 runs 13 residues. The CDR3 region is CASSVLQGQGFTF. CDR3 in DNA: TGTGCCAGCAGTGTCCTCCAAGGACAGGGATTCACCTTC.

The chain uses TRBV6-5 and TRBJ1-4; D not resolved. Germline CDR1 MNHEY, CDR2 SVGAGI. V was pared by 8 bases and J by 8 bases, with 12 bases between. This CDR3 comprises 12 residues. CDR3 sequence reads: CASGREEEKLFF. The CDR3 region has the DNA TGTGCCAGCGGCCGGGAGGAGGAAAAACTGTTTTTT.

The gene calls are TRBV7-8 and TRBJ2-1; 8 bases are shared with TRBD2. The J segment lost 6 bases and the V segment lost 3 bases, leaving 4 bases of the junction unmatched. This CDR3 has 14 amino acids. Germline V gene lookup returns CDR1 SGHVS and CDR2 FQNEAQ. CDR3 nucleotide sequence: TGTGCCAGCAGCTTCGCGACTAGCGTCAATGAGCAGTTCTTC. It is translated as CASSFATSVNEQFF.

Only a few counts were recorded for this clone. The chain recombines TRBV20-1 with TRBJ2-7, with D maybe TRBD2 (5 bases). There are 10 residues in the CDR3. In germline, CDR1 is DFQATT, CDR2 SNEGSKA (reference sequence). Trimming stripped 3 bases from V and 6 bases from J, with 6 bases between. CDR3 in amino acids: CSARAGEQYF. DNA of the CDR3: TGCAGTGCTAGGGCGGGCGAGCAGTACTTC.

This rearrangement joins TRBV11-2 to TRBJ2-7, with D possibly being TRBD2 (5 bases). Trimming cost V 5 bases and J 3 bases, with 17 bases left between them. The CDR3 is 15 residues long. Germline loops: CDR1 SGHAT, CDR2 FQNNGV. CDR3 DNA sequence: TGTGCCAGCAGCGGCTGGACGGGGTCCCTCTACGAGCAGTACTTC. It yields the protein CASSGWTGSLYEQYF.

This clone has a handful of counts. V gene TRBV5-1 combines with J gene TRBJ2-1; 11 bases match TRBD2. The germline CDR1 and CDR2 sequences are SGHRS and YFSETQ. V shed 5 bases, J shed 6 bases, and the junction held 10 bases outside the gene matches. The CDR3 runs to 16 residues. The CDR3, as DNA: TGCGCCAGCAGTCGGCTAGCGGGAGGTTGGTCCAATGAGCAGTTCTTC. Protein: CASSRLAGGWSNEQFF.